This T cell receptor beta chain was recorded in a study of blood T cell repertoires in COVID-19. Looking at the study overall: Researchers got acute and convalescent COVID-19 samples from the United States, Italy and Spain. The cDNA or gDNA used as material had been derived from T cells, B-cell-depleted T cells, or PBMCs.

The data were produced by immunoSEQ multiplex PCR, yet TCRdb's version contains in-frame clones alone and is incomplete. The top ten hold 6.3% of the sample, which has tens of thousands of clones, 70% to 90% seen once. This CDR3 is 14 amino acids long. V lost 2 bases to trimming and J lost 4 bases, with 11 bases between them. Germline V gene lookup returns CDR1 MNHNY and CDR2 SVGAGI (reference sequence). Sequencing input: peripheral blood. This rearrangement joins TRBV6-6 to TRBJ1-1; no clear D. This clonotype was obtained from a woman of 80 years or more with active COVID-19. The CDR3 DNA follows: TGTGCCAGCAGTTACCCGCCCGGGGTCACTGAAGCTTTCTTT. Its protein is CASSYPPGVTEAFF.